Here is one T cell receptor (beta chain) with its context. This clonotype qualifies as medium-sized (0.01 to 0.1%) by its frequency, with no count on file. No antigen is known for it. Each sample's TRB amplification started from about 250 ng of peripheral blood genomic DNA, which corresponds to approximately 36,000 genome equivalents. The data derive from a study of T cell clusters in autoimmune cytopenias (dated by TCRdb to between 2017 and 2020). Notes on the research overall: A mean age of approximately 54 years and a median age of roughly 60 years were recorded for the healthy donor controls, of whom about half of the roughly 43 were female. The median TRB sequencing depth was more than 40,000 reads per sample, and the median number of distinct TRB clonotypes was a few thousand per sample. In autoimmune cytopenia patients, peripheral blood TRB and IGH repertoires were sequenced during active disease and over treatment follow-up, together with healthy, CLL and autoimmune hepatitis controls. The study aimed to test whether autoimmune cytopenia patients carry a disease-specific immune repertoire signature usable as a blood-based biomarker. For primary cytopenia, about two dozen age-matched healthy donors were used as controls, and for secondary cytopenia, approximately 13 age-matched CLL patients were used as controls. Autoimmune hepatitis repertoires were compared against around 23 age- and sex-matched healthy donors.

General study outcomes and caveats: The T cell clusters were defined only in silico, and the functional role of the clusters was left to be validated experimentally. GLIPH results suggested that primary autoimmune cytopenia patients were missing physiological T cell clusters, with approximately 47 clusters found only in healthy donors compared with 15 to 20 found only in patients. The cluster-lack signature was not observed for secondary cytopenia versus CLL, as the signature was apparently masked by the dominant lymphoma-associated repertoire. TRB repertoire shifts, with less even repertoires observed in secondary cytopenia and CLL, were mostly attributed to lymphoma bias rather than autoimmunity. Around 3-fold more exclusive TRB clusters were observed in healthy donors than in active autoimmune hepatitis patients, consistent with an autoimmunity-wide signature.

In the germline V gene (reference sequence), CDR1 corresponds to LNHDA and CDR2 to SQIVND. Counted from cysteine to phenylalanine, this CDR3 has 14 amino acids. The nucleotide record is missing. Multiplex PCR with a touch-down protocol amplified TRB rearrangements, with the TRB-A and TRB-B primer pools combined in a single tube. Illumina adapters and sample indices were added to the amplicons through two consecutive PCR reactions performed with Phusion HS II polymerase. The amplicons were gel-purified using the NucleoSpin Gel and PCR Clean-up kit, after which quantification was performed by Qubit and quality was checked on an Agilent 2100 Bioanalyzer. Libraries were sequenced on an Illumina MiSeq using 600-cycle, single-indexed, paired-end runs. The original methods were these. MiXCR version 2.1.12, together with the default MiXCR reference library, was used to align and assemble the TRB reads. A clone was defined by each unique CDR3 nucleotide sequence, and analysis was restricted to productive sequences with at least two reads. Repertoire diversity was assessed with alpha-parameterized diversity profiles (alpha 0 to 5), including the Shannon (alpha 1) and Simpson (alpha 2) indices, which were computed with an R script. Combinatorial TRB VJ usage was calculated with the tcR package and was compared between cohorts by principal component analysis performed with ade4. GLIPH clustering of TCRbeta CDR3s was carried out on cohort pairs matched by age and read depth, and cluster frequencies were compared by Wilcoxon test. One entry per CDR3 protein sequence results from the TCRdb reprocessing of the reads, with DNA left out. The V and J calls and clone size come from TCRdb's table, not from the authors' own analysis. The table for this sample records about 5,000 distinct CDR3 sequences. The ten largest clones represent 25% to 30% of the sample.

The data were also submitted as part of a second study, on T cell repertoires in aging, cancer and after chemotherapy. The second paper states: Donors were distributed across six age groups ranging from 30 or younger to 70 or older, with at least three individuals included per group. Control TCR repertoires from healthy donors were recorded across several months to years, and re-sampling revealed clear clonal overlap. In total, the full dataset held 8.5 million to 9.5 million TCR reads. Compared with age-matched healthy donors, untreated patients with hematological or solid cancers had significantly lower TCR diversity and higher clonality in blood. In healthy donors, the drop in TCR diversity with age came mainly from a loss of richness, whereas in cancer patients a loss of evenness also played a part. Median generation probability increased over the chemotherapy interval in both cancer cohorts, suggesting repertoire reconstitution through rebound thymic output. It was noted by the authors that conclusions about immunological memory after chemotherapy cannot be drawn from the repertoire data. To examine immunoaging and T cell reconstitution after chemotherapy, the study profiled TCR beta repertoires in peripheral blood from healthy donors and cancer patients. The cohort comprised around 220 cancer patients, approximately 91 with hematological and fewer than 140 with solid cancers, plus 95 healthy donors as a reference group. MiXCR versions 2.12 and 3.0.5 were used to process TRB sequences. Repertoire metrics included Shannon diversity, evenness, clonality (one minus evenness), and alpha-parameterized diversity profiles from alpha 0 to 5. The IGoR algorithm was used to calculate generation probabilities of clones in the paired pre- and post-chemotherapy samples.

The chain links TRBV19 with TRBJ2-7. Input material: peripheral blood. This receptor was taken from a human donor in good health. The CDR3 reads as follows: CASSEDLGSYEQYF. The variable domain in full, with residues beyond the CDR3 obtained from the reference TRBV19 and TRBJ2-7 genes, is DGGITQSPKYLFRKEGQNVTLSCEQNLNHDAMYWYRQDPGQGLRLIYYSQIVNDFQKGDIAEGYSVSREKKESFPLTVTSAQKNPTAFYLCASSEDLGSYEQYFGPGTRLTVT.